This T cell receptor beta chain emerged from a study of T cell repertoires in cytomegalovirus infection. Across the study: Recently identified HLA-C-restricted CMV epitopes and well-studied HLA-B-restricted CMV epitopes were used by the study. The public TCR beta signatures pointed to both CMV infection and matching HLA type. The study, taken as a whole, reports: The response measured ex vivo was dominated by TCR beta clonotypes (HLA-C-restricted and CMV-specific). Carriers of CMV plus the relevant HLA were identified by cumulative public TCR beta family frequency.

V lost 6 bases and J lost 5, with 8 bases in between. The CDR3 covers 12 residues. Germline CDR1 is MNHEY and CDR2 is SMNVEV (reference sequence). MiXCR, run by TCRdb on the reads, gives a single entry per CDR3 protein. The sample lists around 800,000 distinct CDR3 sequences, 30% to 35% occurring once. This clonotype was recorded many times. Its target is unknown. The clonotype was recovered from a human donor in good health (CMV status not recorded). Some clones in this sample may be carry-over from other donors' samples. The material sequenced was cultured CD8+ T cells from PBMCs, taken from culture after CMV antigen stimulation. The V call is TRBV27, the J call TRBJ1-5; D gene uncertain. CDR3 protein: CASSPGDQPQHF. CDR3 sequence (DNA): TGTGCCAGCAGCCCGGGAGATCAGCCCCAGCATTTT.